This T cell receptor (beta chain) was retrieved from a study of cytomegalovirus exposure and HLA in healthy donors. There are 16 residues in the CDR3. V lost 4 bases to trimming and J lost 7 bases; unmatched junction nucleotides: 8. Germline assignment: CDR1 SGHRS and CDR2 YFSETQ. The PCR employed 60 Vbeta primers together with 13 Jbeta primers. Libraries were prepared by immunoSEQ multiplex PCR; TCRdb keeps only in-frame clonotypes and omits some of them. The table lists about 110,000 clones, about three quarters of them singletons, with 7.5% to 10% in the top ten. The V gene is TRBV5-1, the J gene TRBJ2-7; 16 nucleotides align to TRBD2. The TCR originated in a woman in her thirties or forties in good health and CMV-seropositive. The material sequenced was PBMCs. CDR3 region: CASSPGTSGRAWEQYF. The CDR3 region has the DNA TGCGCCAGCAGCCCCGGGACTAGCGGGAGGGCTTGGGAGCAGTACTTC. The entire variable domain, with the rest obtained from reference TRBV5-1 and TRBJ2-7, is as follows: KAGVTQTPRYLIKTRGQQVTLSCSPISGHRSVSWYQQTPGQGLQFLFEYFSETQRNKGNFPGRFSGRQFSNSRSEMNVSTLELGDSALYLCASSPGTSGRAWEQYFGPGTRLTVT.